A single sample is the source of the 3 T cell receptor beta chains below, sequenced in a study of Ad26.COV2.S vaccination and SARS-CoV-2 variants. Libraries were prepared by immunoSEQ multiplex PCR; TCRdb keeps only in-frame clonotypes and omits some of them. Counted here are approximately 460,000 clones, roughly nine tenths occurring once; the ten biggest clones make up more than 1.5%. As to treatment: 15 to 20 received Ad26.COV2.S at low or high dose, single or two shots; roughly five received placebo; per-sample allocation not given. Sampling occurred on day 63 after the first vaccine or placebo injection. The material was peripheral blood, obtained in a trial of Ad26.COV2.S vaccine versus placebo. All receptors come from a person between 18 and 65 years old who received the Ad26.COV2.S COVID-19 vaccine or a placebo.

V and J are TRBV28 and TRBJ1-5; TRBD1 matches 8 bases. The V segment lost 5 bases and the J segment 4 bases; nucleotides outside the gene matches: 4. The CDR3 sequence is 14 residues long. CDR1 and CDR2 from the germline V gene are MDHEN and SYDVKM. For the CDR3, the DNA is TGTGCCAGCAGTACAGGGGGTAGGAATCAGCCCCAGCATTTT. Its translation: CASSTGGRNQPQHF.

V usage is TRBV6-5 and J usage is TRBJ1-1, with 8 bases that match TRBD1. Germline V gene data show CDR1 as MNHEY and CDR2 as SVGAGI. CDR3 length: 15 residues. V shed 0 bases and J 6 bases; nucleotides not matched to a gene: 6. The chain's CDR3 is CASSYSLTGEAEAFF. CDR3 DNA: TGTGCCAGCAGTTACTCACTGACAGGGGAGGCTGAAGCTTTCTTT.

The CDR3 reads CASSQNGQIRNYGYTF. In nucleotides, the CDR3 is TGTGCCAGCAGCCAAAATGGACAGATAAGAAACTATGGCTACACCTTC. The chain recombines TRBV14 with TRBJ1-2; TRBD1 might be the D (6 bases). Germline V lookup: CDR1 SGHDN, CDR2 FVKESK. Trimming removed 2 bases from V and 2 bases from J, with 15 bases in between. The CDR3 runs 16 residues.